This entry concerns a single T cell receptor (beta chain). This CDR3 comprises 14 residues. Between the trimmed V and J ends, which lost 2 bases and 8 bases, there was a span of 15 bases. Germline lookup yields CDR1 SGHAT and CDR2 FQNNGV. Authors' data handling: Reference gene primers were amplified, and this amplification served to estimate nucleated cell counts. The method was immunoSEQ multiplex PCR; TCRdb's version includes in-frame clones alone and lacks a portion of them. The DNA was the basis for D and trimming; V, J and clone size are from that table. The table shows around 170,000 clones, with around 89% occurring only once. This entry comes from a study of blood T cell repertoires in COVID-19. Study-wide background: From the United States, Italy and Spain came samples of acute and convalescent COVID-19. PBMCs, B-cell-depleted T cells, or T cells provided the cDNA or gDNA that made up the material.

The sample consisted of peripheral blood. The TCR comes from a woman aged 25 to 39 with acute or convalescent COVID-19. V is TRBV11-2 and J is TRBJ1-1, with D perhaps matching TRBD1 (6 bases). Here the CDR3 reads CASSLFRVGQEAFF. DNA for the CDR3: TGTGCCAGCAGCTTATTCCGGGTGGGACAAGAAGCTTTCTTT.